This TCR beta chain was sequenced in a study of identical twins. Carrying unique molecular identifiers, the cDNA also gained a universal primer site through template switching. Each CDR3 protein gets one entry after TCRdb re-called the 5' RACE reads with MiXCR. The profile shows about 520,000 distinct CDR3 sequences, 22% of them singletons. V shed 5 bases, J shed 2 bases, and the junction held 7 bases outside the gene matches. This CDR3 comprises 16 residues. Germline V gene data show CDR1 as SGHRS and CDR2 as YFSETQ. This clonotype turned up a few times. A further study also used this sample, focusing on T cells expressing NK-cell markers.

The sequenced sample was CD4+ T cells sorted from blood. The receptor was derived from a woman under 30 in good health. V and J are TRBV5-1 and TRBJ2-6; TRBD1 matches at 7 bases. The CDR3 DNA reads as TGCGCCAGCAGTCTAATAGGGACAGCTGGGGCCAACGTCCTGACTTTC. Amino acids: CASSLIGTAGANVLTF.